A selection of T cell receptor beta chains follows, all from one sample in a study of breast tumors, draining lymph nodes, adjacent tissues. TCRdb redid the calling of the multiplex PCR reads with MiXCR, one entry per CDR3 protein. The table includes more than 100,000 distinct CDR3 sequences, under 25% detected once. Sequenced input: axillary lymph node tissue. These receptors were obtained from a female donor with breast cancer. Some clones in this sample may be carry-over from other donors' samples. The CDR3 runs from the conserved cysteine through the conserved F or W. The order of the fields is V gene, D gene, clone size, J gene, CDR3 DNA, CDR3 protein. D genes are given only for firm matches. The size entry is marked missing in some rows and otherwise reads once, few, many or a size class.

V gene: TRBV4-3; D gene: TRBD2; clone size: many; J gene: TRBJ2-7; CDR3 DNA: TGCGCCAGCAGCCAAGATAGTAGCGGGAGCGCGCAGTACTTC; CDR3 protein: CASSQDSSGSAQYF
V gene: TRBV5-5; D gene: TRBD1; clone size: many; J gene: TRBJ2-5; CDR3 DNA: TGTGCCAGCAGCCCCGGACAGGGGAAGGGGGAGACCCAGTACTTC; CDR3 protein: CASSPGQGKGETQYF
V gene: TRBV7-3; D gene: .; clone size: many; J gene: TRBJ2-1; CDR3 DNA: TGTGCCAGCAGCTTAACGGGGACGGTGTCCTACAATGAGCAGTTCTTC; CDR3 protein: CASSLTGTVSYNEQFF
V gene: TRBV7-2; D gene: .; clone size: many; J gene: TRBJ2-5; CDR3 DNA: TGTGCCAGCAGCTTAAAGAGGGTGGAGGGGACCCAGTACTTC; CDR3 protein: CASSLKRVEGTQYF
V gene: TRBV10-2; D gene: .; clone size: .; J gene: TRBJ2-6; CDR3 DNA: TGTGCCAGCAGTGATAAAGGGGTGTCGGGGGCCAACGTCCTGACTTTC; CDR3 protein: CASSDKGVSGANVLTF
V gene: TRBV19; D gene: .; clone size: many; J gene: TRBJ1-6; CDR3 DNA: TGTGCCAGTAGTATGGTCACGGATTCACCCCTCCACTTT; CDR3 protein: CASSMVTDSPLHF
V gene: TRBV6-5; D gene: .; clone size: many; J gene: TRBJ1-6; CDR3 DNA: TGTGCCAGCAGACGGAGCTCCTATAATTCACCCCTCCACTTT; CDR3 protein: CASRRSSYNSPLHF
V gene: TRBV6-1; D gene: .; clone size: many; J gene: TRBJ2-7; CDR3 DNA: TGTGCCATCCGGGACCCCTCCTACGAGCAGTACTTC; CDR3 protein: CAIRDPSYEQYF
V gene: TRBV2; D gene: .; clone size: many; J gene: TRBJ2-1; CDR3 DNA: TGTGCCAGCAGCCCGACGGGGAGTGGTGAGCAGTTCTTC; CDR3 protein: CASSPTGSGEQFF
V gene: TRBV6-5; D gene: TRBD2; clone size: many; J gene: TRBJ2-6; CDR3 DNA: TGTGCCAGCAGTGGATTGGGTTCCGGGACTAGTCTCTCTGGGGCCAACGTCCTGACTTTC; CDR3 protein: CASSGLGSGTSLSGANVLTF
V gene: TRBV5-1; D gene: .; clone size: many; J gene: TRBJ2-7; CDR3 DNA: TGCGCCAGCAGCTACGGGGGTGGGGTGAATCCCTACGAGCAGTACTTC; CDR3 protein: CASSYGGGVNPYEQYF
V gene: TRBV5-1; D gene: TRBD1; clone size: few; J gene: TRBJ2-5; CDR3 DNA: TGCGCCAGCAGCCCGGACAGGGGGCGCTTTGAGACCCAGTACTTC; CDR3 protein: CASSPDRGRFETQYF
V gene: TRBV14; D gene: TRBD2; clone size: .; J gene: TRBJ2-5; CDR3 DNA: TGTGCCAGCAGCAAGACTAGCGGGAGGCTACAAGAGACCCAGTACTTC; CDR3 protein: CASSKTSGRLQETQYF
V gene: TRBV20-1; D gene: .; clone size: many; J gene: TRBJ2-7; CDR3 DNA: TGCAGTGCTAGGGACTCGGCCCTCCCCTCGCGGCAGTACTTC; CDR3 protein: CSARDSALPSRQYF
V gene: TRBV4-3; D gene: .; clone size: many; J gene: TRBJ1-5; CDR3 DNA: TGCGCCAGCAGCCAAGATCGGGCAGTTAATCAGCCCCAGCATTTT; CDR3 protein: CASSQDRAVNQPQHF
V gene: TRBV5-1; D gene: TRBD2; clone size: many; J gene: TRBJ2-7; CDR3 DNA: TGCGCCAGCAGCTATCCTCGGGGGGGGTCCTACGAGCAGTACTTC; CDR3 protein: CASSYPRGGSYEQYF
V gene: TRBV9; D gene: TRBD2; clone size: many; J gene: TRBJ2-1; CDR3 DNA: TGTGCCAGCAGCGTCGGTAGCGGGAACTCCTACAATGAGCAGTTCTTC; CDR3 protein: CASSVGSGNSYNEQFF
V gene: TRBV28; D gene: .; clone size: many; J gene: TRBJ2-7; CDR3 DNA: TGTGCCAGCGGAGGCAAGCGCGAGCAGTACTTC; CDR3 protein: CASGGKREQYF
V gene: TRBV5-1; D gene: .; clone size: many; J gene: TRBJ2-7; CDR3 DNA: TGCGCCAGCAGTCGTGGGAGGGGGAGGACCTCCTACGAGCAGTACTTC; CDR3 protein: CASSRGRGRTSYEQYF
V gene: TRBV7-2; D gene: .; clone size: many; J gene: TRBJ2-3; CDR3 DNA: TGTGCCGGCTTCCTGGACGGCACTAGCACAGATACGCAGTATTTT; CDR3 protein: CAGFLDGTSTDTQYF
V gene: TRBV10-3; D gene: TRBD1; clone size: .; J gene: TRBJ1-1; CDR3 DNA: TGTGCCATCAGCGAACTTACAGGGGGTGAAGCTTTCTTT; CDR3 protein: CAISELTGGEAFF
V gene: TRBV10-2; D gene: TRBD1; clone size: many; J gene: TRBJ2-5; CDR3 DNA: TGCGCCAGCAGCCCCCGGGGGACAGGGAGGGGGGAGACCCAGTACTTC; CDR3 protein: CASSPRGTGRGETQYF
V gene: TRBV20-1; D gene: TRBD2; clone size: .; J gene: TRBJ2-7; CDR3 DNA: TGCAGTGCTAGAGATGGGACCGGCGGGAGGTACGAGCAGTACTTC; CDR3 protein: CSARDGTGGRYEQYF
V gene: TRBV27; D gene: .; clone size: many; J gene: TRBJ2-7; CDR3 DNA: TGTGCCAGCAGTCCGGACGGACTCACCTACGAGCAGTACTTC; CDR3 protein: CASSPDGLTYEQYF
V gene: TRBV29-1; D gene: TRBD1; clone size: many; J gene: TRBJ2-3; CDR3 DNA: TGCAGCGTTGAAGTAGGGGGCGGAAACACAGATACGCAGTATTTT; CDR3 protein: CSVEVGGGNTDTQYF
V gene: TRBV11-2; D gene: TRBD1; clone size: many; J gene: TRBJ2-5; CDR3 DNA: TGTGCCAGCAGCTCGAGGCCCCGGGGACAGAAACAAGAGACCCAGTACTTC; CDR3 protein: CASSSRPRGQKQETQYF
V gene: TRBV10-3; D gene: .; clone size: many; J gene: TRBJ2-1; CDR3 DNA: TGTGCCATCAGTGAGTCGGGGGGAGTCCCACACAATGAGCAGTTCTTC; CDR3 protein: CAISESGGVPHNEQFF
V gene: TRBV5-1; D gene: TRBD2; clone size: .; J gene: TRBJ2-1; CDR3 DNA: TGCGCCAGCAGCACCTCCCCCAGCGGGAGCATCAATGAGTGGTTCTTC; CDR3 protein: CASSTSPSGSINEWFF
V gene: TRBV30; D gene: TRBD1; clone size: many; J gene: TRBJ2-3; CDR3 DNA: TGTGCCTCCGGGACAGGGTCCGAAGATACGCAGTATTTT; CDR3 protein: CASGTGSEDTQYF
V gene: TRBV30; D gene: TRBD1; clone size: few; J gene: TRBJ1-5; CDR3 DNA: TGTGCCTGGGGACAGGGACCAAATCAGCCCCAGCATTTT; CDR3 protein: CAWGQGPNQPQHF
V gene: TRBV12-3/TRBV12-4; D gene: TRBD1; clone size: many; J gene: TRBJ2-1; CDR3 DNA: TGTGCCAGCAGTCACCGACAGGGAAACAATGAGCAGTTCTTC; CDR3 protein: CASSHRQGNNEQFF
V gene: TRBV30; D gene: TRBD2; clone size: many; J gene: TRBJ2-3; CDR3 DNA: TGTGCCTGGGCTCTAGCGGGAGGGACAGATACGCAGTATTTT; CDR3 protein: CAWALAGGTDTQYF
V gene: TRBV30; D gene: TRBD2; clone size: few; J gene: TRBJ2-2; CDR3 DNA: TGTGCCTGGATTAGCGGGGCGAACACCGGGGAGCTGTTTTTT; CDR3 protein: CAWISGANTGELFF
V gene: TRBV6-5; D gene: .; clone size: .; J gene: TRBJ2-6; CDR3 DNA: TGTGCCAGCGTAGGGTCTGGGGCCAACGTCCTGACTTTC; CDR3 protein: CASVGSGANVLTF
V gene: TRBV6-1; D gene: TRBD2; clone size: many; J gene: TRBJ2-2; CDR3 DNA: TGTGCCAGCGGGACTAGCGGGAGGGCCCTCACCGGGGAGCTGTTTTTT; CDR3 protein: CASGTSGRALTGELFF
V gene: TRBV6-2/TRBV6-3; D gene: .; clone size: few; J gene: TRBJ2-5; CDR3 DNA: TGTGCCAGCGATGGGGGGGGCCTCCAAGAGACCCAGTACTTC; CDR3 protein: CASDGGGLQETQYF
V gene: TRBV5-1; D gene: TRBD1; clone size: many; J gene: TRBJ2-3; CDR3 DNA: TGCGCCAGCAGCTTAGGACAGGGAGGCACAGATACGCAGTATTTT; CDR3 protein: CASSLGQGGTDTQYF
V gene: TRBV20-1; D gene: TRBD1; clone size: many; J gene: TRBJ2-5; CDR3 DNA: TGCAGTGCCCTGATGACAGGGCCGGGGGAGACCCAGTACTTC; CDR3 protein: CSALMTGPGETQYF
V gene: TRBV20-1; D gene: .; clone size: .; J gene: TRBJ2-5; CDR3 DNA: TGCAGTGCGCCGGCTCTTGAACAAGAGACCCAGTACTTC; CDR3 protein: CSAPALEQETQYF
V gene: TRBV19; D gene: .; clone size: many; J gene: TRBJ2-2; CDR3 DNA: TGTGCCAGTGTAGAGGCGAACACCGGGGAGCTGTTTTTT; CDR3 protein: CASVEANTGELFF
V gene: TRBV30; D gene: .; clone size: many; J gene: TRBJ2-1; CDR3 DNA: TGTGCCTGGCGAGTAACCCTAGACAATGAGCAGTTCTTC; CDR3 protein: CAWRVTLDNEQFF
V gene: TRBV5-6; D gene: TRBD2; clone size: many; J gene: TRBJ2-1; CDR3 DNA: TGTGCCAGCAGCAAAACTAGCGGGAACTCCTACAATGAGCAGTTCTTC; CDR3 protein: CASSKTSGNSYNEQFF
V gene: TRBV27; D gene: .; clone size: few; J gene: TRBJ1-4; CDR3 DNA: TGTGCCAGCAGTTTAGGCCACAGTAATGAAAAACTGTTTTTT; CDR3 protein: CASSLGHSNEKLFF
V gene: TRBV3-2; D gene: .; clone size: few; J gene: TRBJ2-1; CDR3 DNA: TGTGCCAGCAGCCCCTCCGGGACTACCTGTGCTGGGGAGCAGTTCTTC; CDR3 protein: CASSPSGTTCAGEQFF
V gene: TRBV6-2/TRBV6-3; D gene: TRBD1; clone size: many; J gene: TRBJ2-7; CDR3 DNA: TGTGCCAGCAACCGGGGACAGGCGTTCTACGAGCAGTACTTC; CDR3 protein: CASNRGQAFYEQYF
V gene: TRBV28; D gene: TRBD1; clone size: few; J gene: TRBJ1-5; CDR3 DNA: TGTGCCAGCAGCGACAGGGGACAGCCCCAGCATTTT; CDR3 protein: CASSDRGQPQHF
V gene: TRBV20-1; D gene: .; clone size: many; J gene: TRBJ2-1; CDR3 DNA: TGCAGTGCTAGAGATTTTTCGCGGACGGGGAGTGAGCAGTTCTTC; CDR3 protein: CSARDFSRTGSEQFF
V gene: TRBV6-1; D gene: .; clone size: few; J gene: TRBJ2-2; CDR3 DNA: TGTGCCAGCAGTGAAAGGGCCGGAACCGGGGAGCTGTTTTTT; CDR3 protein: CASSERAGTGELFF
V gene: TRBV12-5; D gene: TRBD1; clone size: many; J gene: TRBJ2-5; CDR3 DNA: TGTGCTAGTGGTTTGGTACAGGGGACCTTACAAGAGACCCAGTACTTC; CDR3 protein: CASGLVQGTLQETQYF
V gene: TRBV20-1; D gene: .; clone size: many; J gene: TRBJ2-3; CDR3 DNA: TGCAGTGCTAGCGCCCGAGATGGTGGCACAGATACGCAGTATTTT; CDR3 protein: CSASARDGGTDTQYF
V gene: TRBV9; D gene: TRBD2; clone size: .; J gene: TRBJ2-7; CDR3 DNA: TGTGCCACAGCCGGGACTAGCGGGTTCAACGAGCAGTACTTC; CDR3 protein: CATAGTSGFNEQYF
V gene: TRBV7-9; D gene: .; clone size: .; J gene: TRBJ2-5; CDR3 DNA: TGTGCCAGCATTGACACTTCCCAAGAGACCCAGTGCTTC; CDR3 protein: CASIDTSQETQCF
V gene: TRBV2; D gene: .; clone size: many; J gene: TRBJ1-6; CDR3 DNA: TGTGCCAGCAGCACAGGGTTTAGATCACCCCTCCACTTT; CDR3 protein: CASSTGFRSPLHF
V gene: TRBV4-2; D gene: .; clone size: many; J gene: TRBJ1-4; CDR3 DNA: TGTGCCAGCAGCCCCGTGACAGGTACTAATGAAAAACTGTTTTTT; CDR3 protein: CASSPVTGTNEKLFF
V gene: TRBV7-2; D gene: .; clone size: many; J gene: TRBJ2-3; CDR3 DNA: TGTGCCAGCAGCACACAAATAGCTAGCACAGATACGCAGTATTTT; CDR3 protein: CASSTQIASTDTQYF
V gene: TRBV9; D gene: .; clone size: many; J gene: TRBJ2-5; CDR3 DNA: TGTGCCAGCAGCGTGGGGGGGGCACTAGAGACCCAGTACTTC; CDR3 protein: CASSVGGALETQYF